This T cell receptor (beta chain) was documented in a study of T-cell memory formation after mild COVID-19. Study results and caveats: CD4+ contracting clones were found mainly in CM and EM, and CD8+ ones in EMRA. Cross-reactive memory seemingly joined, as some responding clones were found in pre-infection memory. Day 15 to 85 contractors were CD4/CD8 balanced; later expanders leaned CD4+.

Germline CDR1 SGHRS, CDR2 YFSETQ. The ends lost 4 bases at V and 8 bases at J; junction bases unmatched: 11. The CDR3 consists of 17 residues. TCRdb processed the 5' RACE reads anew with MiXCR; each CDR3 protein has one entry. The data contain around 200,000 distinct CDR3 sequences, around 25% of them singletons. This clonotype was picked up a small number of times. What it binds is unknown. The TCR was taken from an adult woman who had mild COVID-19 (a few samples of this study predate the infection). Cell type and time point are not known. The chain carries TRBV5-1 and TRBJ2-1; 14 bases are a match to TRBD2. The sample consisted of PBMCs or a T cell subset sorted from them (not recorded which). The CDR3 DNA reads as TGCGCCAGCAGCCGGAATACGGGGACTAGCGGGAGCCATGAGCAGTTCTTC. It specifies CASSRNTGTSGSHEQFF.